This TCR beta chain was retrieved from a study of control samples from healthy donors and cancer patients. Assay: immunoSEQ multiplex PCR; the TCRdb copy retains only in-frame clones and omits some. The data show approximately 120,000 clones, roughly 86% seen once. V shed 3 bases and J shed 6 bases, with 11 bases lying between them. CDR1 is MDHEN, CDR2 SYDVKM, per germline. The CDR3 extends over 13 amino acids. This sequence joins TRBV28 and TRBJ1-2; TRBD1 might be the D (6 bases). The TCR was taken from a man in his sixties in good health. The sample taken for sequencing was blood. For the CDR3, the DNA is TGTGCCAGCAGTTTTAGGGGGGGCAATGGCTACACCTTC. As protein: CASSFRGGNGYTF.